Shown below are 15 T cell receptor beta chains from a single sample sequenced in a study of CD8+ T cells in alopecia areata. The authors extracted RNA and reverse transcribed it into cDNA as the sequencing template. The assay was immunoSEQ multiplex PCR, and TCRdb's table has in-frame clones only and misses some. The sample holds approximately 200,000 clones, approximately 40% seen once. As to treatment: oral pan-JAK inhibitor, 5-10 mg twice daily. Sequenced material: CD4+ T cells sorted from blood, taken between weeks 36 and 40, from a patient treated with tofacitinib. The receptors stem from a human donor with alopecia areata.

This sequence joins TRBV4-1 and TRBJ1-5, with D perhaps TRBD1 (6 bases). Trimming took off 1 base at V and 5 bases at J, with 12 bases between the two ends. Germline V CDR1 and CDR2: MGHRA, YSYEKL. This CDR3 region has 15 residues. CDR3 protein: CASSQVQGAYQPQHF. The DNA for the CDR3 is TGCGCCAGCAGCCAAGTACAGGGAGCTTATCAGCCCCAGCATTTT.

This chain links TRBV14 with TRBJ2-5; TRBD2 matches at 10 bases. The ends lost 4 bases at V and 2 bases at J; junction bases unmatched: 4. CDR1 SGHDN and CDR2 FVKESK come from the germline V gene. The CDR3 runs to 15 residues. The CDR3 coding sequence is TGTGCCAGCAGCCTACTAGCGGGGACACAAGAGACCCAGTACTTC. Protein: CASSLLAGTQETQYF.

In this sample, this clone turned up once. The chain is built from TRBV29-1 and TRBJ2-2; 13 nucleotides align to TRBD2. J gave up 5 bases and V 7 bases, and 10 bases lay outside the gene matches. This CDR3 has 16 amino acids. The germline V gene encodes CDR1 SQVTM and CDR2 ANQGSEA. CDR3 sequence: CSASWGLAGYTGELFF. In DNA, the CDR3 is TGCAGCGCCTCTTGGGGACTAGCGGGATATACCGGGGAGCTGTTTTTT.

The chain uses TRBV7-6 and TRBJ2-2, with D possibly TRBD2 on 5 matching bases. Trimming stripped 5 bases from V and 4 bases from J, with 8 bases between. Looked up from germline, CDR1 is SGHVS and CDR2 is FNYEAQ. The CDR3 loop spans 13 amino acids. CDR3 sequence (DNA): TGTGCCAGCAGCCCCCGGGGCACCGGGGAGCTGTTTTTT. Translating it yields CASSPRGTGELFF.

The chain has TRBV6-5 and TRBJ2-5; TRBD1 matches 9 bases. The junction had 4 bases not matched to a gene; V was cut back by 7 bases and J by 1 base. The CDR3 has 14 amino acids. Germline CDR1 reads MNHEY; CDR2 reads SVGAGI. The CDR3 DNA reads as TGTGCCAGCAAGAAACAGGGGGCCCAAGAGACCCAGTACTTC. Its translation: CASKKQGAQETQYF.

This clone was picked up a small number of times. This chain uses TRBV4-3 with TRBJ2-7, with D tentatively TRBD1 or TRBD2 (5 bases each). In germline, CDR1 is LGHNA, CDR2 YSLEER. The V end lost 0 bases, the J end lost 6 bases, and 15 bases lay between the germline ends. This CDR3 has 15 amino acids. The CDR3 is CASSQELVMRGEQYF. CDR3 bases: TGCGCCAGCAGCCAAGAACTAGTTATGAGGGGCGAGCAGTACTTC.

The chain combines TRBV5-1 with TRBJ2-7; 11 bases map to TRBD2. The germline V gene has CDR1 SGHRS and CDR2 YFSETQ. The CDR3 contains 16 residues. The V segment lost 0 bases and the J segment 6 bases; nucleotides outside the gene matches: 8. This chain's CDR3 is CASSLDTSGSLGEQYF. The CDR3 DNA is TGCGCCAGCAGCTTGGATACTAGCGGGAGTCTTGGCGAGCAGTACTTC.

This clone was counted only a few times. The gene calls are TRBV29-1 and TRBJ1-4; 7 bases align to TRBD1. Trimming took 0 bases from V and 4 from J; bases not matched to a gene: 5. In germline, CDR1 is SQVTM, CDR2 ANQGSEA. The CDR3 has 15 amino acids. This chain's CDR3 is CSVEDPGGDNEKLFF. CDR3 DNA sequence: TGCAGCGTTGAAGACCCAGGGGGAGATAATGAAAAACTGTTTTTT.

This clone appeared once. This chain uses TRBV29-1 with TRBJ2-5, with 9 nucleotides matching TRBD2. The germline V gene encodes CDR1 SQVTM and CDR2 ANQGSEA. The CDR3 totals 15 residues. The ends lost 3 bases at V and 5 bases at J; junction bases unmatched: 10. CDR3 loop: CSVEGLAGVGETQYF. Written as DNA, the CDR3 is TGCAGCGTTGAGGGGTTAGCGGGAGTAGGTGAGACCCAGTACTTC.

V gene TRBV19 combines with J gene TRBJ2-2; TRBD2 is a possible D gene (6 bases). Germline CDR1 is LNHDA and CDR2 is SQIVND (reference sequence). This CDR3 region has 14 residues. The V end lost 7 bases, the J end lost 6 bases, and 15 bases lay between the germline ends. In DNA, the CDR3 is TGTGCCAGTACAATGGGAGGATCCGCCGGGGAGCTGTTTTTT. As protein: CASTMGGSAGELFF.

The V call is TRBV6-6, the J call TRBJ2-7; TRBD1 is a possible D gene (6 bases). The CDR3 has 13 amino acids. V was trimmed by 4 bases and J by 4 bases, leaving 11 bases between them. Germline V gene data show CDR1 as MNHNY and CDR2 as SVGAGI (reference sequence). The CDR3 DNA is TGTGCCAGCAGTTCCGGACAGATTTACGAGCAGTACTTC. Protein product: CASSSGQIYEQYF.

The CDR3 DNA follows: TGTGCCAGCAGTTCCGGGTCCCTCACCGGGGAGCTGTTTTTT. As protein: CASSSGSLTGELFF. The V call is TRBV27, the J call TRBJ2-2; D is unresolved. The CDR3 sequence is 14 residues long. The germline V gene encodes CDR1 MNHEY and CDR2 SMNVEV (reference sequence). V was pared by 4 bases and J by 4 bases, with 10 bases between.

This chain uses TRBV9 with TRBJ2-3, with a tentative D call TRBD2 (5 bases). This CDR3 has 16 residues. Germline V gives CDR1 SGDLS, CDR2 YYNGEE. With 4 bases removed from V and 0 bases from J, the gap between germline ends came to 15 bases. CDR3 coding DNA: TGTGCCAGCAGCCCCTCGGAGCGGACTAGCACAGATACGCAGTATTTT. Encoded protein: CASSPSERTSTDTQYF.

V and J are TRBV9 and TRBJ2-7; TRBD2 matches at 9 bases. Germline values: CDR1 SGDLS, CDR2 YYNGEE. V was pared by 4 bases and J by 2 bases, with 7 bases of the junction left unmatched. This CDR3 spans 15 amino acids. The CDR3: CASSRGSGGTYEQYF. CDR3 nucleotide sequence: TGTGCCAGCAGCCGTGGTAGCGGGGGTACCTACGAGCAGTACTTC.

This chain joins TRBV7-8 and TRBJ2-7; D is tentatively TRBD1 or TRBD2 (5 bases each). CDR3 length: 17 amino acids. CDR1 and CDR2 from the germline V gene are SGHVS and FQNEAQ. V lost 2 bases and J lost 7, with 24 bases in between. CDR3 loop: CASSLTIGAGSWGEQYF. CDR3 coding DNA: TGTGCCAGCAGCTTAACGATCGGCGCTGGCTCCTGGGGGGAGCAGTACTTC.